These 8 T cell receptor beta chains originate from one sample sequenced in a study of cytomegalovirus exposure and HLA in healthy donors. Primers included in the PCR were 60 Vbeta and 13 Jbeta primers. Assay: immunoSEQ multiplex PCR; the TCRdb copy retains only in-frame clones and omits some. Here the sample spans about 180,000 clones, 65% to 80% being singletons. Material: PBMCs. These TCRs come from a woman under 40 in good health and CMV-seropositive.

The chain is built from TRBV4-1 and TRBJ1-5, with unresolved D. Germline lookup yields CDR1 MGHRA and CDR2 YSYEKL. Trimming shortened V by 0 bases and J by 2 bases, and 8 bases separated the two germline ends. The CDR3 runs 15 residues. CDR3 DNA: TGCGCCAGCAGCCAAGACCAGAACGGCAATCAGCCCCAGCATTTT. Translation gives CASSQDQNGNQPQHF.

The chain couples TRBV7-9 to TRBJ1-4; TRBD1 agrees at 11 bases. The CDR3 contains 14 residues. Unmatched junction bases numbered 3, after V lost 4 bases and J lost 8 bases. The germline V gene encodes CDR1 SEHNR and CDR2 FQNEAQ (reference sequence). Written as DNA, the CDR3 is TGTGCCAGCAGCTGGGACAGGGGGTACGAAAAACTGTTTTTT. Its protein product is CASSWDRGYEKLFF.

A few counts support this clone. The CDR3 reads CASSLAGGHTQYF. CDR3 DNA: TGCGCCAGCAGCTTGGCGGGGGGGCATACGCAGTATTTT. The chain uses TRBV5-1 and TRBJ2-3; 8 nucleotides align to TRBD2. V was pared by 0 bases and J by 7 bases, with 1 base of the junction left unmatched. Germline CDR1 and CDR2: SGHRS and YFSETQ. The CDR3 runs to 13 residues.

This clone was counted between two and nine times. The chain has TRBV9 and TRBJ2-3; D remains ambiguous. Per germline, CDR1 SGDLS and CDR2 YYNGEE. CDR3 length: 15 residues. CDR3 loop: CAAALSWNQILTQYF. The CDR3 bases are TGTGCTGCGGCCCTGTCTTGGAACCAGATACTCACGCAGTATTTT.

This clone was picked up a small number of times. For the CDR3, the DNA is TGTGCCAGCAGCCGGGACAGGACCTCAGATACGCAGTATTTT. This codes for CASSRDRTSDTQYF. The V and J genes are TRBV7-9 and TRBJ2-3, with TRBD1 matching 8 bases. The CDR3 has 14 residues. CDR1 is SEHNR, CDR2 FQNEAQ, per germline (reference sequence). With V trimmed by 5 bases and J by 4 bases, 5 bases remained unmatched.

The chain joins TRBV27 to TRBJ2-5; the D gene is possibly TRBD1 (6 bases). Germline CDR1 is MNHEY and CDR2 is SMNVEV (reference sequence). The ends were cut back, 5 bases at V and 7 bases at J, with 20 bases in the middle. This CDR3 has 15 residues. CDR3 DNA sequence: TGTGCCAGCAGTCCTACACAGGGACCAACGGGGACCCAGTACTTC. This encodes CASSPTQGPTGTQYF.

V usage is TRBV2 and J usage is TRBJ2-5; 8 nucleotides line up with TRBD1. The better agreement between TRBJ2-7 and the DNA end casts doubt on the J call. Germline V CDR1 and CDR2: SNHLY, FYNNEI. The CDR3 loop spans 14 amino acids. CDR3 sequence reads: CATRGQAATYEQYF. In nucleotides, the CDR3 is TGTGCCACAAGGGGACAGGCAGCTACCTACGAGCAGTACTTC.

The rearrangement joins TRBV14 to TRBJ2-5; TRBD2 matches at 9 bases. Germline V gives CDR1 SGHDN, CDR2 FVKESK. V dropped 4 bases and J dropped 2; count of bases not matched to a gene: 5. The CDR3 consists of 15 residues. The CDR3 here is CASSRGLAGQETQYF. The DNA for the CDR3 is TGTGCCAGCAGCCGGGGGCTAGCGGGGCAAGAGACCCAGTACTTC.